This passage covers 32 T cell receptor beta chains from one sample sequenced in a study of blood T cell repertoires in COVID-19. Assay: immunoSEQ multiplex PCR; the TCRdb copy retains only in-frame clones and omits some. This table holds 150,000 to 200,000 clones, about 91% found once. The sample consisted of peripheral blood. The receptor set was obtained from a woman aged 45-59 years with acute or convalescent COVID-19.

The V gene is TRBV5-8, the J gene TRBJ1-6; D not resolved. V dropped 6 bases and J dropped 7 bases, with 14 bases sitting between them. The CDR3 consists of 14 residues. Germline V gene lookup returns CDR1 SGHTS and CDR2 YDEGEE. This chain's CDR3 is CASNRPGRNSPLHF. The CDR3 nucleotides are TGTGCCAGCAATCGGCCGGGAAGGAATTCACCCCTCCACTTT.

This clone was seen a handful of times. Here the CDR3 DNA reads TGTGCCAGCAGCCTAACCGAGTACGAGCAGTACTTC. This sequence encodes CASSLTEYEQYF. This chain uses TRBV12-3 or TRBV12-4 with TRBJ2-7; D ambiguous. The CDR3 extends over 12 amino acids. V was cut by 6 bases and J by 4 bases, with 10 bases left in between.

J is TRBJ2-3 and V is TRBV9; a possible D gene is TRBD1 (6 bases). The CDR3 has 13 residues. Germline CDR1 reads SGDLS; CDR2 reads YYNGEE. Deletions cut 1 base from V and 4 bases from J, with 7 bases between. CDR3 coding DNA: TGTGCCAGCAGCGTACAGGGGCCAGATACGCAGTATTTT. This encodes CASSVQGPDTQYF.

V gene TRBV11-3 combines with J gene TRBJ2-7; D call uncertain. Germline loops: CDR1 SGHNT, CDR2 YENEEA. The germline V and J ends were trimmed by 0 bases and 5 bases, with 5 bases remaining between them. This CDR3 comprises 12 residues. This chain's CDR3 is CASSLDPDEQYF. The CDR3 DNA sequence: TGTGCCAGCAGCTTAGACCCCGACGAGCAGTACTTC.

The CDR3 loop reads CASSHRGGQETQYF. In DNA, the CDR3 is TGTGCCAGCAGTCACAGGGGCGGCCAAGAGACCCAGTACTTC. The gene calls are TRBV27 and TRBJ2-5, with 7 bases aligning to TRBD1. The germline V gene has CDR1 MNHEY and CDR2 SMNVEV (reference sequence). With 5 bases clipped from V and 1 base from J, the junction kept 4 bases outside the gene matches. The CDR3 runs to 14 residues.

The chain recombines TRBV5-1 with TRBJ1-1; D gene uncertain. Germline CDR1 SGHRS, CDR2 YFSETQ. Trimming shortened V by 4 bases and J by 11 bases, and 15 bases separated the two germline ends. The CDR3 is 12 residues long. CDR3 coding DNA: TGCGCCAGCAGCGTCCATTCTGGGCTGGCTTTCTTT. This codes for CASSVHSGLAFF.

J is TRBJ1-4 and V is TRBV12-3 or TRBV12-4; 9 nucleotides match TRBD1. The ends lost 4 bases at V and 10 bases at J; junction bases unmatched: 1. The CDR3 length is 12 residues. In DNA, the CDR3 is TGTGCCAGCAGTTCGGACAGGGGAAAACTGTTTTTT. Translating it yields CASSSDRGKLFF.

The chain couples TRBV6-2 or TRBV6-3 to TRBJ2-3; 13 nucleotides line up with TRBD2. V shed 6 bases, J shed 1 base, and the junction held 7 bases outside the gene matches. Germline V gene data show CDR1 as MNHEY and CDR2 as SVGEGT. This CDR3 region has 17 residues. The CDR3 nucleotides read TGTGCCAGCAGCTCAGGACTAGCGGGAGTAGGCACAGATACGCAGTATTTT. This gives the protein CASSSGLAGVGTDTQYF.

The chain is built from TRBV2 and TRBJ1-2, with no clear D. The CDR3 spans 15 residues. Trimming removed 4 bases from V and 3 bases from J, with 15 bases in between. Germline CDR1 SNHLY, CDR2 FYNNEI. CDR3 sequence reads: CASSGEGLGYYGYTF. Written as DNA, the CDR3 is TGTGCCAGCAGTGGGGAGGGCCTGGGATACTATGGCTACACCTTC.

This chain connects TRBV10-3 to TRBJ1-6; the match to TRBD1 covers 8 bases. This CDR3 has 14 residues. Germline V gene sequence: CDR1 ENHRY, CDR2 SYGVKD. V lost 6 bases and J lost 6; bases outside the gene matches: 4. CDR3 in DNA: TGTGCCATCAGGGCGACAGGGGTTAATTCACCCCTCCACTTT. Translation gives CAIRATGVNSPLHF.

The V gene is TRBV6-5, the J gene TRBJ1-2, with a tentative D call TRBD1 (5 bases). Trimming took 0 bases from V and 3 from J, leaving 5 bases between them. CDR3 size: 13 residues. The germline gives CDR1 MNHEY, CDR2 SVGAGI. The DNA for the CDR3 is TGTGCCAGCAGTTACTCGACAGACTATGGCTACACCTTC. It encodes CASSYSTDYGYTF.

The rearrangement links TRBV5-4 to TRBJ2-3, with 11 bases that match TRBD2. V lost 3 bases, J lost 0 bases, and 6 bases stayed unmatched. Germline lookup yields CDR1 SGHNT and CDR2 YYREEE (reference sequence). This CDR3 comprises 17 residues. The chain's CDR3 is CASSSVSGGASTDTQYF. The CDR3 DNA follows: TGTGCCAGCAGCTCGGTTAGCGGGGGGGCAAGCACAGATACGCAGTATTTT. The full variable domain, its missing parts supplied by reference TRBV5-4 and TRBJ2-3, is ETGVTQSPTHLIKTRGQQVTLRCSSQSGHNTVSWYQQALGQGPQFIFQYYREEENGRGNFPPRFSGLQFPNYSSELNVNALELDDSALYLCASSSVSGGASTDTQYFGPGTRLTVL.

The rearrangement links TRBV5-1 to TRBJ1-1; 9 bases match TRBD1. This CDR3 spans 17 amino acids. The V gene's germline CDR1 is SGHRS and CDR2 YFSETQ. Trimming at V came to 0 bases and at J to 1 base, leaving 7 bases not matched to a gene. CDR3 residues: CASSLGDRDPENTEAFF. CDR3 DNA: TGCGCCAGCAGCTTGGGGGACAGGGATCCCGAGAACACTGAAGCTTTCTTT.

The chain has TRBV5-5 and TRBJ2-2, with 11 bases identical to TRBD2. CDR1 and CDR2 from the germline V gene are SGHKS and YYEKEE (reference sequence). With V trimmed by 2 bases and J by 5 bases, 5 bases remained unmatched. This CDR3 has 16 residues. CDR3 amino acids: CASSFQTSGATGELFF. DNA for the CDR3: TGTGCCAGCAGCTTTCAGACTAGCGGGGCAACCGGGGAGCTGTTTTTT.

This clone was counted between two and nine times. The chain recombines TRBV27 with TRBJ1-6; D gene uncertain. This CDR3 has 13 amino acids. The V gene lost 3 bases and the J gene lost 10 bases, with 10 bases spanning the gap. Germline V lookup: CDR1 MNHEY, CDR2 SMNVEV (reference sequence). The CDR3 nucleotides read TGTGCCAGCAGTTTTGAGGGTCGCTCACCCCTCCACTTT. Translating gives CASSFEGRSPLHF.

The chain combines TRBV10-3 with TRBJ1-4; D gene unclear. CDR3 length: 13 amino acids. CDR1 and CDR2 (germline): ENHRY, SYGVKD. Trimming stripped 4 bases from V and 7 bases from J, with 10 bases between. CDR3 in amino acids: CAISAGSGEKLFF. The CDR3 DNA reads TGTGCCATCAGTGCTGGGTCAGGTGAAAAACTGTTTTTT.

On this clone: The junction shows a germline mismatch at one end, possibly a read error. This sequence joins TRBV12-5 and TRBJ2-1; 12 nucleotides line up with TRBD2. Germline CDR1 reads LGHNT; CDR2 reads FRNRAP. The CDR3 is made up of 17 amino acids. CDR3: CASGLGDALAGGRITIF. In DNA form, the CDR3 reads TGTGCTAGTGGTTTGGGGGACGCACTAGCGGGAGGCCGAATCACGATCTTC.

The CDR3 DNA reads TGTGCCAGCAGCTATCGACTAGCGGGGACCAAAAACATTCAGTACTTC. This codes for CASSYRLAGTKNIQYF. The chain employs TRBV13 and TRBJ2-4, with 11 bases identical to TRBD2. There are 16 residues in the CDR3. V was clipped by 4 bases and J by 2 bases; unmatched bases: 4. Germline V gives CDR1 PRHDT, CDR2 FYEKMQ (reference sequence).

This chain joins TRBV10-2 and TRBJ1-3; the D gene is possibly TRBD1 (5 bases). V was trimmed by 8 bases and J by 4 bases, leaving 9 bases between them. This CDR3 is 12 amino acids long. In germline, CDR1 is WSHSY, CDR2 SAAADI. Written as DNA, the CDR3 is TGCGCCAGCGGGGGGGGAGGAAACACCATATATTTT. The encoded protein is CASGGGGNTIYF.

The chain recombines TRBV6-2 or TRBV6-3 with TRBJ1-5; D call uncertain. This CDR3 has 16 amino acids. V lost 2 bases to trimming and J lost 1 base, with 12 bases between them. Looked up from germline, CDR1 is MNHEY and CDR2 is SVGEGT. The CDR3 protein is CASSYEAVPSNQPQHF. The CDR3 DNA reads TGTGCCAGCAGTTACGAGGCAGTTCCGAGCAATCAGCCCCAGCATTTT.

V gene TRBV4-3 combines with J gene TRBJ2-7; weak D call: TRBD1 (5 bases). CDR1 and CDR2 (germline): LGHNA, YSLEER. V shed 0 bases and J shed 2 bases, with 11 bases lying between them. CDR3 size: 15 residues. The CDR3 coding sequence is TGCGCCAGCAGCCAAGATTGGGGCGAGGCCTACGAGCAGTACTTC. Translated: CASSQDWGEAYEQYF.

This CDR3 reads CASLAGGAETQYF. The DNA of the CDR3 is TGTGCCAGTTTAGCGGGGGGTGCGGAGACCCAGTACTTC. This chain links TRBV7-2 with TRBJ2-5, with 10 nucleotides matching TRBD2. Per germline, CDR1 SGHTA and CDR2 FQGNSA. This CDR3 spans 13 amino acids. J gave up 5 bases and V 9 bases, and 6 bases lay outside the gene matches. The full variable domain, completed using reference TRBV7-2 and TRBJ2-5, is GAGVSQSPSNKVTEKGKDVELRCDPISGHTALYWYRQSLGQGLEFLIYFQGNSAPDKSGLPSDRFSAERTGGSVSTLTIQRTQQEDSAVYLCASLAGGAETQYFGPGTRLLVL.

V and J are TRBV7-9 and TRBJ2-7; the match to TRBD1 covers 10 bases. Losses at the gene ends were 7 bases for V and 3 bases for J; bases not matched to a gene: 12. The CDR3 has 16 residues. Germline loops: CDR1 SEHNR, CDR2 FQNEAQ (reference sequence). Here the CDR3 reads CASTPEPGQGFYEQYF. The CDR3 region has the DNA TGTGCCAGCACCCCAGAACCGGGACAGGGGTTCTACGAGCAGTACTTC.

This clone was observed a handful of times. CDR3: CASGVWGGSNQPQHF. The CDR3 nucleotides read TGCGCCAGCGGGGTCTGGGGAGGTAGCAATCAGCCCCAGCATTTT. This rearrangement joins TRBV10-2 to TRBJ1-5; D is ambiguous. CDR1 WSHSY and CDR2 SAAADI come from the germline V gene. Trimming took 8 bases from V and 0 from J, leaving 14 bases between them. This CDR3 contains 15 residues.

This chain links TRBV21-1 with TRBJ1-2; TRBD1, the D gene given by the table, was not confirmed from the DNA. TRBV21-1 is a pseudogene locus. The CDR3 contains 14 residues. CDR3 bases: TGTGCCTGGCACCCTCTTCAGGGTAACTATGGCTACACCTTC. It yields the protein CAWHPLQGNYGYTF.

CDR3: CASRLTGGAGANVLTF. CDR3 DNA sequence: TGTGCCAGCAGGTTAACAGGGGGCGCTGGGGCCAACGTCCTGACTTTC. The V call is TRBV7-2, the J call TRBJ2-6, with 9 bases matching TRBD1. J was trimmed by 2 bases and V by 6 bases; bases with no gene match: 5. The CDR3 loop spans 16 amino acids. Germline CDR1 is SGHTA and CDR2 is FQGNSA.

The sample holds a few counts of this clone. The chain is built from TRBV16 and TRBJ2-2, with 9 bases identical to TRBD1. J was trimmed by 2 bases and V by 1 base; bases with no gene match: 8. Per germline, CDR1 KGHSY and CDR2 FQNENV. The CDR3 covers 18 residues. CDR3 amino acids: CASSQFLGTGSNTGELFF. For the CDR3, the DNA is TGTGCCAGCAGCCAATTCCTAGGGACAGGGTCCAACACCGGGGAGCTGTTTTTT. The full variable domain, completed using reference TRBV16 and TRBJ2-2, is GEEVAQTPKHLVRGEGQKAKLYCAPIKGHSYVFWYQQVLKNEFKFLISFQNENVFDETGMPKERFSAKCLPNSPCSLEIQATKLEDSAVYFCASSQFLGTGSNTGELFFGEGSRLTVL.

This chain connects TRBV2 to TRBJ2-3; 8 nucleotides match TRBD2. Germline values: CDR1 SNHLY, CDR2 FYNNEI. The V segment lost 5 bases and the J segment 2 bases; nucleotides outside the gene matches: 9. There are 16 residues in the CDR3. CDR3 region: CASSLAAGGSTDTQYF. CDR3 nucleotides: TGTGCCAGCAGTCTAGCGGCGGGAGGATCCACAGATACGCAGTATTTT.

On this clone: Other DNA sequences in the sample encode the same CDR3. The V and J genes are TRBV19 and TRBJ1-3, with D unclear. Germline V gene lookup returns CDR1 LNHDA and CDR2 SQIVND (reference sequence). Deletions cut 1 base from V and 3 bases from J, with 7 bases between. The CDR3 has 14 amino acids. CDR3 residues: CASSIATGGNTIYF. The CDR3 DNA reads TGTGCCAGTAGTATAGCGACTGGTGGAAACACCATATATTTT.

The chain uses TRBV27 and TRBJ1-2; D might be TRBD1 (5 bases). The V and J ends lost 2 bases and 5 bases respectively, with 15 bases between them. Germline assignment: CDR1 MNHEY and CDR2 SMNVEV (reference sequence). The CDR3 spans 15 residues. The CDR3, as DNA: TGTGCCAGCAGTTTAACCCAGGGCGGACTATATGGCTACACCTTC. It is translated as CASSLTQGGLYGYTF.

The J gene is TRBJ2-5, the V gene TRBV5-1; 8 nucleotides match TRBD1. J was trimmed by 6 bases and V by 3 bases; bases with no gene match: 10. Per germline, CDR1 SGHRS and CDR2 YFSETQ. The CDR3 runs 15 residues. The CDR3 loop is CASSSGQGRLQTQYF. Written as DNA, the CDR3 is TGCGCCAGCAGCTCCGGACAGGGACGGTTGCAGACCCAGTACTTC.

The chain employs TRBV2 and TRBJ2-2; D is ambiguous. Trimming stripped 0 bases from V and 5 bases from J, with 4 bases between. The germline CDR1 and CDR2 sequences are SNHLY and FYNNEI. There are 13 residues in the CDR3. As DNA, the CDR3 is TGTGCCAGCAGTGAAGCTCAAACCGGGGAGCTGTTTTTT. It codes for CASSEAQTGELFF.